The sequence of this TCR beta chain was determined in a study of regulatory T cells in long-lasting Graves disease. The sample's time point: newly diagnosed GD, antithyroid drugs for less than 3 months. Researchers made the TCR library from RNA that was extracted from PBMCs. This clonotype was seen at least ten times. The CDR3 loop spans 14 amino acids. V was pared by 9 bases and J by 6 bases, with 8 bases of the junction left unmatched. CDR1 is KGHDR and CDR2 is SFDVKD in the germline V gene. Combining iRepertoire HTBI primers with Arm-PCR of CDR3 regions, the authors built TCR beta libraries. A single record per CDR3 protein comes from TCRdb applying MiXCR to the multiplex PCR reads. This table has a few hundred thousand distinct CDR3 sequences, around 20% appearing once.

The gene calls are TRBV24-1 and TRBJ2-1; 9 nucleotides agree with TRBD2. The source of this sequence is a female donor with Graves disease. This material consisted of peripheral blood mononuclear cells (PBMCs), taken at new diagnosis, from a patient treated with antithyroid drugs. The CDR3 protein is CATRRGSGGNEQFF. DNA of the CDR3: TGTGCCACCCGGCGGGGTAGCGGGGGCAATGAGCAGTTCTTC.